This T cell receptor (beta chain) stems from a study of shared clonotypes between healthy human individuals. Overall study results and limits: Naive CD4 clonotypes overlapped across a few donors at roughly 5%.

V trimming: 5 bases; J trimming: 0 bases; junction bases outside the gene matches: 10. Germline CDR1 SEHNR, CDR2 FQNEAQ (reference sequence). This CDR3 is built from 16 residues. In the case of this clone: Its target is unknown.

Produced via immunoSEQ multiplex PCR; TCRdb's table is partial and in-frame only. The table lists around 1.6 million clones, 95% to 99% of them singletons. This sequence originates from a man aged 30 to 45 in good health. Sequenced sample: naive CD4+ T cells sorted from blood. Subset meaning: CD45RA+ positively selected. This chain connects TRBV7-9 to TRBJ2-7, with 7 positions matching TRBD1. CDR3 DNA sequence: TGTGCCAGCAGCCCCAGACAGGGTGACCGCTCCTACGAGCAGTACTTC. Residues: CASSPRQGDRSYEQYF.